The rows below give T cell receptor beta chains drawn from one sample of a study of blood T cell repertoires in COVID-19. Sequenced by immunoSEQ multiplex PCR; TCRdb stores in-frame clones only, minus some. Found here are 130,000 to 150,000 clones, more than 70% of them singletons; the top ten hold roughly 2%. The sequenced sample was peripheral blood. These receptors were collected from a human donor in a cohort sampled during active COVID-19. Each CDR3 is given with its conserved first and last residue. The D gene is left open where the match is weak. Only part of the rows carry a size: once, few, many, or a class if the clone is expanded.

j_call clone_size d_call v_call cdr3_nt cdr3_aa
TRBJ1-1 . . TRBV19 TGTGCCAGTAGTACTCTTCCCAGGGGAGCCGGGGCTGAAGCTTTCTTT CASSTLPRGAGAEAFF
TRBJ2-1 once . TRBV11-3 TGTGCCAGCAGCTTTGAAGCTAGCCTCAATGAGCAGTTCTTC CASSFEASLNEQFF
TRBJ1-2 . . TRBV30 TGTGCCTGGAGGGCTAGGGGGACGAGGCAAAACGGGAACTATGGCTACACCTTC CAWRARGTRQNGNYGYTF
TRBJ1-2 . TRBD1 TRBV5-5 TGTGCCAGCAGCTTGGATCAGGGGGCCTACCGCGACTACACCTTC CASSLDQGAYRDYTF
TRBJ2-7 . TRBD1 TRBV11-2 TGTGCCAGCAGCTTTAGGCCTCAGGGGGCGCTTAACGAGCAGTACTTC CASSFRPQGALNEQYF
TRBJ2-7 . . TRBV28 TGTGCCAGCAGTTTATTGACGGACAGAGCCTACGAGCAGTACTTC CASSLLTDRAYEQYF
TRBJ2-1 once . TRBV2 TGTGCCAGCAGTCCCCTGCGGAATGAGCAGTTCTTC CASSPLRNEQFF
TRBJ1-2 . TRBD1 TRBV7-2 TGTGCCAGCAGCTCTATCACAGGGGGCGCGATCTATGGCTACACCTTC CASSSITGGAIYGYTF
TRBJ1-5 few . TRBV5-1 TGCGCCAGCAGCTTGGACAGTAGCAATCAGCCCCAGCATTTT CASSLDSSNQPQHF
TRBJ2-7 . TRBD1 TRBV27 TGTGCCAGCAGTCGGACAGGGAGGTTCTCCTACGAGCAGTACTTC CASSRTGRFSYEQYF
TRBJ1-2 . . TRBV6-2/TRBV6-3 TGTGCCAGCAGTTACCTAAGGGGGGGGAGTCATGGCTACACCTTC CASSYLRGGSHGYTF
TRBJ2-2 . TRBD2 TRBV19 TGTGCCAGTAGTTCCGGACTAGCGGGGACAAACACCGGGGAGCTGTTTTTT CASSSGLAGTNTGELFF
TRBJ2-5 . TRBD2 TRBV30 TGTGCCTGGAGAGAAGGACTAGCGGGACAAGAGACCCAGTACTTC CAWREGLAGQETQYF
TRBJ2-5 few . TRBV28 TGTGCCAGCAGTTTGAATCGACAGGACGAAGAGACCCAGTACTTC CASSLNRQDEETQYF
TRBJ2-5 many . TRBV5-6 TGTGCCAGCAGCTTGCTTGTGGGGCACATCCAAGAGACCCAGTACTTC CASSLLVGHIQETQYF
TRBJ2-1 . TRBD2 TRBV18 TGTGCCAGCTCAAAAGCGGGATTTCTGAATGAGCAGTTCTTC CASSKAGFLNEQFF
TRBJ2-4 . TRBD1 TRBV10-2 TGCGCCAGCAGTGATACCGGGACAGGGAAAAACATTCAGTACTTC CASSDTGTGKNIQYF
TRBJ1-2 . TRBD1 TRBV5-1 TGCGCCAGCAGCTTGGGCGGCGGGACAGGGGGCAATGGCTACACCTTC CASSLGGGTGGNGYTF
TRBJ2-4 . TRBD1 TRBV28 TGTGCCAGCAGTCCCCCGGACAGGGCGAACATTCAGTACTTC CASSPPDRANIQYF
TRBJ2-1 . TRBD2 TRBV3-1/TRBV3-2 TGTGCCAGCAGCCAAGGGACTAGCGGGGTAGAGCAGTTCTTC CASSQGTSGVEQFF
TRBJ2-1 . TRBD2 TRBV9 TGTGCCAGCAGCGTCGAACTAGCGTATTTGGGTGAGCAGTTCTTC CASSVELAYLGEQFF
TRBJ2-1 . TRBD2 TRBV4-2 TGTGCCAGCAGCACAACACCCGGGACTAGTTCGCCCAATGAGCAGTTCTTC CASSTTPGTSSPNEQFF
TRBJ1-1 once . TRBV27 TGTGCCAGCAGTAGACAACCATTGAACACTGAAGCTTTCTTT CASSRQPLNTEAFF
TRBJ1-2 . TRBD1 TRBV14 TGTGCCAGCAGCCCGCGGACAGGGGATGGCTACACCTTC CASSPRTGDGYTF
TRBJ2-7 . . TRBV27 TGTGCCAGCAGTTTTTGGACTTGGTACGAGCAGTACTTC CASSFWTWYEQYF
TRBJ1-1 . . TRBV4-3 TGCGCCAGCAGCCAATCCACAGGGCGCACTGAAGCTTTCTTT CASSQSTGRTEAFF
TRBJ2-1 once . TRBV5-1 TGCGCCAGCAGCCTCGCGGTTACGTCTGAGCAGTTCTTC CASSLAVTSEQFF
TRBJ2-7 . TRBD1 TRBV6-2/TRBV6-3 TGTGCCAGCAGTTCCAGCGACAGGGTATGGTACGAGCAGTACTTC CASSSSDRVWYEQYF
TRBJ2-4 . . TRBV12-3/TRBV12-4 TGTGCCAGCAGTTTAGTGTCCGACATTCAGTACTTC CASSLVSDIQYF
TRBJ2-1 once . TRBV3-1/TRBV3-2 TGTGCCAGCTCAGCAGCGGCCGAGCAGTTCTTC CASSAAAEQFF
TRBJ2-3 once . TRBV10-3 TGTGCCATCAGTGAGGGGTCTAGGGGTACCCCCACAGATACGCAGTATTTT CAISEGSRGTPTDTQYF
TRBJ2-5 . TRBD2 TRBV4-2 TGTGCCAGCAGCCAAGCGCGGGAGGGCCAAGAGACCCAGTACTTC CASSQAREGQETQYF
TRBJ2-3 . . TRBV6-5 TGTGCCAGCAGTTACTCGACTAACACAGATACGCAGTATTTT CASSYSTNTDTQYF
TRBJ1-4 once . TRBV12-3/TRBV12-4 TGTGCCAGCAGTTTGCGCGACAGCGAAAAACTGTTTTTT CASSLRDSEKLFF
TRBJ2-3 . TRBD2 TRBV2 TGTGCCAGCAGTGAAGGTAGCGGGAGAACAGATACGCAGTATTTT CASSEGSGRTDTQYF
TRBJ1-5 few TRBD1 TRBV11-2 TGTGCCAGCAGCTTAGGACAGGGCTTTAATCAGCCCCAGCATTTT CASSLGQGFNQPQHF
TRBJ1-3 once . TRBV13 TGTGCCAGCAGCTTGGGGAGCCGCCCTGGAAACACCATATATTTT CASSLGSRPGNTIYF
TRBJ2-4 . . TRBV7-8 TGTGCCAGCAGCTCCTACCGACAGACCATTGGGGCCAAAAACATTCAGTACTTC CASSSYRQTIGAKNIQYF
TRBJ1-2 . TRBD1 TRBV4-1 TGCGCCAGCAGCCAAAGATTAGGGGACAGGGGGCCAACTAGCTATGGCTACACCTTC CASSQRLGDRGPTSYGYTF
TRBJ2-7 . . TRBV7-9 TGTGCCAGCAGCGAACAGGGCAGCTCCTACGAGCAGTACTTC CASSEQGSSYEQYF
TRBJ2-5 . . TRBV29-1 TGCAGCGTTCGGCGGGGTAGGGAGACCCAGTACTTC CSVRRGRETQYF
TRBJ2-1 . . TRBV11-3 TGTGCCAGCAGCTTAGCGGGACGGGCGGGGACCTTAGAGCAGTTCTTC CASSLAGRAGTLEQFF
TRBJ1-4 once . TRBV28 TGTGCCAGCAGGGGCGTCAACGGGGGAGAAAAACTGTTTTTT CASRGVNGGEKLFF
TRBJ2-5 . . TRBV9 TGTGCCAGCAGCGTAAATTCAGGAAGGGAGACCCAGTACTTC CASSVNSGRETQYF
TRBJ2-7 . . TRBV19 TGTGCCAGTAGGGCGACTAGTGGGGCCTACGAGCAGTACTTC CASRATSGAYEQYF
TRBJ1-1 . . TRBV7-2 TGTGCCAGCAGCTACAGGATAGGTGAAGCTTTCTTT CASSYRIGEAFF
TRBJ2-5 once . TRBV19 TGTGCCAGTAGTATTCCCGGGTTCGGGACCCAGTACTTC CASSIPGFGTQYF
TRBJ1-6 . . TRBV10-2 TGCGCCAGCAGTGAGTTAGGCCCGGGAGATTCACCCCTCCACTTT CASSELGPGDSPLHF
TRBJ1-6 . TRBD1 TRBV18 TGTGCCAGCTCTCGGACAGGGTTTGATTCACCCCTCCACTTT CASSRTGFDSPLHF
TRBJ1-2 few . TRBV5-4 TGTGCCAGCACAGGGGTTAACTATGGCTACACCTTC CASTGVNYGYTF
TRBJ2-7 . . TRBV27 TGTGCCAGCAGCCTGCGTGGGGGCGGGAGAGTTAGCTCCTACGAGCAGTACTTC CASSLRGGGRVSSYEQYF
TRBJ2-3 . . TRBV5-1 TGCGCCAGCAGCGGCGGCGGTCTCAACACAGATACGCAGTATTTT CASSGGGLNTDTQYF